The rows below give T cell receptor beta chains drawn from one sample of a study of long-term antiretroviral therapy in people with HIV. Using immunoSEQ multiplex PCR, the repertoire was profiled, and TCRdb retains in-frame clones only, with some absent. This table has tens of thousands of clones, approximately 86% appearing once. The sample consisted of unsorted PBMCs, taken 0.8 years after starting antiretroviral therapy. Every receptor here comes from a woman aged 25 to 39 with HIV. Both conserved end residues are part of each CDR3. Each record gives: CDR3 protein, CDR3 DNA, clone size, D gene, J gene, V gene. A D gene is named only where the DNA matches it firmly. Some rows have no size entry. The others give once, few or many, or a class for an expanded clone.

CASSEREDSPLHF,TGTGCCAGCTCAGAGAGGGAGGATTCACCCCTCCACTTT,.,.,TRBJ1-6,TRBV18
CSVAPTMNTEAFF,TGCAGCGTTGCTCCCACAATGAACACTGAAGCTTTCTTT,.,.,TRBJ1-1,TRBV29-1
CASRQVTPYSNQPQHF,TGCGCCAGCAGACAGGTGACCCCATATAGCAATCAGCCCCAGCATTTT,few,.,TRBJ1-5,TRBV5-1
CASSIRGQGEVEAFF,TGTGCCAGCAGCATACGAGGACAGGGGGAAGTTGAAGCTTTCTTT,.,TRBD1,TRBJ1-1,TRBV13
CASSLVGVLTGELFF,TGTGCCAGCAGCTTGGTAGGGGTATTGACCGGGGAGCTGTTTTTT,few,.,TRBJ2-2,TRBV5-6
CASSDRGLGGANVLTF,TGTGCCAGCTCGGACAGGGGGCTGGGGGGGGCCAACGTCCTGACTTTC,.,TRBD1,TRBJ2-6,TRBV6-4
CASGLVGYEQFF,TGTGCTAGTGGTTTGGTAGGGTATGAGCAGTTCTTC,.,.,TRBJ2-1,TRBV12-5
CAWRMDEQYF,TGTGCCTGGAGGATGGACGAGCAGTACTTC,once,.,TRBJ2-7,TRBV30
CASSETGDNSPLHF,TGTGCCAGCAGCGAGACAGGGGACAATTCACCCCTCCACTTT,.,TRBD1,TRBJ1-6,TRBV9
CASSFQRNEQFF,TGTGCCAGCAGCTTTCAGCGTAATGAGCAGTTCTTC,.,.,TRBJ2-1,TRBV7-2
CASSGDGLGRGDYGYTF,TGTGCCAGCAGTGGAGATGGTTTGGGCAGGGGGGACTATGGCTACACCTTC,.,TRBD1,TRBJ1-2,TRBV2
CASSYSPTGVNYGYTF,TGTGCCAGCAGTTACTCGCCTACAGGGGTCAACTATGGCTACACCTTC,.,TRBD1,TRBJ1-2,TRBV6-6
CASSSSGTGVYEQYF,TGCGCCAGCAGCTCGTCCGGGACAGGGGTCTACGAGCAGTACTTC,.,TRBD1,TRBJ2-7,TRBV5-1
CAWRGTSGYNEQFF,TGTGCCTGGAGGGGGACTAGCGGGTACAATGAGCAGTTCTTC,.,TRBD2,TRBJ2-1,TRBV30
CASSRTGFADEQFF,TGTGCCAGCAGCCGGACAGGGTTCGCGGATGAGCAGTTCTTC,.,TRBD1,TRBJ2-1,TRBV14
CAWSDTITGYGYTF,TGTGCCTGGAGTGATACCATTACAGGGTACGGCTACACCTTC,.,.,TRBJ1-2,TRBV30
CASSPSGDTGELFF,TGTGCCAGCAGTCCCTCGGGGGACACCGGGGAGCTGTTTTTT,once,.,TRBJ2-2,TRBV6-4
CASRRTGEAGNTIYF,TGTGCCAGCAGACGGACAGGGGAAGCGGGAAACACCATATATTTT,once,TRBD1,TRBJ1-3,TRBV27
CASSLTGVVGYTIYF,TGTGCCAGCAGCCTCACGGGGGTAGTCGGGTACACCATATATTTT,.,.,TRBJ1-3,TRBV9
CASSPASGGIVYNEQFF,TGCGCCAGCAGCCCGGCCAGCGGGGGGATTGTCTACAATGAGCAGTTCTTC,.,TRBD2,TRBJ2-1,TRBV5-1
CATLGTQRGDTQYF,TGCGCCACCTTGGGGACGCAACGAGGAGATACGCAGTATTTT,.,.,TRBJ2-3,TRBV10-2
CASRDPFRDTEAFF,TGTGCCAGCAGGGACCCCTTCAGGGACACAGAAGCTTTCTTT,.,.,TRBJ1-1,TRBV11-2
CASSGRTANTGELFF,TGTGCCAGCAGCGGTCGGACAGCGAACACCGGGGAGCTGTTTTTT,.,.,TRBJ2-2,TRBV7-6
CASSYLSGTGARGYTF,TGTGCCAGCAGCTACCTTTCCGGGACAGGGGCTCGTGGCTACACCTTC,.,TRBD1,TRBJ1-2,TRBV5-4
CASWTPADGYTF,TGTGCCAGCTGGACCCCGGCTGATGGCTACACCTTC,.,.,TRBJ1-2,TRBV28
CASSLGTPGQEEETQYF,TGCGCCAGCAGCTTGGGCACCCCGGGACAGGAAGAAGAGACCCAGTACTTC,.,TRBD1,TRBJ2-5,TRBV5-1
CASRPQGNSPLHF,TGTGCCAGCAGACCTCAGGGTAATTCACCCCTCCACTTT,.,.,TRBJ1-6,TRBV11-2
CASSIEGGVGTQYF,TGTGCCAGTAGTATAGAAGGAGGGGTGGGGACCCAGTACTTC,.,.,TRBJ2-5,TRBV19
CASSSTPQETQYF,TGCGCCAGCAGCTCCACCCCCCAAGAGACCCAGTACTTC,.,.,TRBJ2-5,TRBV5-1
CASTRTGNQPQHF,TGTGCCAGTACCCGGACAGGGAATCAGCCCCAGCATTTT,few,TRBD1,TRBJ1-5,TRBV19
CSVEQGTNTEAFF,TGCAGCGTTGAACAGGGTACGAACACTGAAGCTTTCTTT,.,.,TRBJ1-1,TRBV29-1
CASSLAADTQYF,TGTGCCAGCAGCTTAGCGGCAGATACGCAGTATTTT,.,.,TRBJ2-3,TRBV5-4
CASSRPRDIGNTIYF,TGTGCCAGCAGCCGACCACGGGACATCGGAAACACCATATATTTT,once,.,TRBJ1-3,TRBV7-4
CASSLVAGRTYNSPLHF,TGTGCCAGCAGCTTGGTGGCAGGGAGAACCTATAATTCACCCCTCCACTTT,.,.,TRBJ1-6,TRBV5-6
CASGLPFNRLPAYNEQFF,TGTGCTAGTGGTTTGCCCTTTAACAGGCTGCCGGCCTACAATGAGCAGTTCTTC,.,.,TRBJ2-1,TRBV12-5
CASRRKGGELFF,TGTGCCAGTAGGAGAAAGGGCGGGGAGCTGTTTTTT,.,.,TRBJ2-2,TRBV19
CASSWLRQAGEKLFF,TGTGCCAGCAGCTGGCTTCGACAGGCGGGGGAAAAACTGTTTTTT,once,.,TRBJ1-4,TRBV7-9
CSVTGTDQETQYF,TGCAGCGTAACCGGGACGGATCAAGAGACCCAGTACTTC,.,.,TRBJ2-5,TRBV29-1
CASSLWSGGGTEAFF,TGTGCCAGCAGTTTATGGTCGGGGGGGGGCACTGAAGCTTTCTTT,.,.,TRBJ1-1,TRBV28
CASSPGLTGELFF,TGTGCCAGCAGCCCCGGTTTGACCGGGGAGCTGTTTTTT,.,.,TRBJ2-2,TRBV11-1
CASSLVDRIGNTIYF,TGTGCCAGCAGCTTAGTTGACAGAATAGGAAACACCATATATTTT,.,.,TRBJ1-3,TRBV7-6
CASSPRSTAAGIGELFF,TGTGCCAGCTCACCAAGGTCGACTGCGGCAGGAATCGGGGAGCTGTTTTTT,.,.,TRBJ2-2,TRBV18
CASSGWDPASSYNSPLHF,TGTGCCAGCTCAGGCTGGGATCCCGCGAGCTCCTATAATTCACCCCTCCACTTT,.,.,TRBJ1-6,TRBV18
CASSGPPWGLSYEQYF,TGTGCCAGCAGCGGACCTCCCTGGGGACTCTCCTACGAGCAGTACTTC,.,.,TRBJ2-7,TRBV9
CASSPSPNSPLHF,TGTGCCAGCTCACCGTCACCTAATTCACCCCTCCACTTT,.,.,TRBJ1-6,TRBV18
CASSTQGATSTGELFF,TGTGCCAGCAGCACGCAGGGGGCGACCAGTACCGGGGAGCTGTTTTTT,.,TRBD1,TRBJ2-2,TRBV7-9
CASSPWVRSEQETQYF,TGTGCCAGCAGCCCCTGGGTGAGGTCCGAACAAGAGACCCAGTACTTC,.,.,TRBJ2-5,TRBV27
CASSPAVGRPEKLFF,TGTGCCAGCAGTCCCGCAGTTGGGCGTCCTGAAAAACTGTTTTTT,.,.,TRBJ1-4,TRBV6-6
CASSSTAYYGYTF,TGCGCCAGCAGCTCGACAGCGTACTATGGCTACACCTTC,.,.,TRBJ1-2,TRBV5-1
CASSQQDTQYF,TGTGCCAGCAGCCAGCAAGATACGCAGTATTTT,.,.,TRBJ2-3,TRBV14
CASNPGQRYNEQFF,TGTGCCAGCAATCCGGGACAGAGATACAATGAGCAGTTCTTC,.,TRBD1,TRBJ2-1,TRBV6-1
CASSVEAGDTQYF,TGTGCCAGCAGCGTAGAAGCCGGGGATACGCAGTATTTT,.,.,TRBJ2-3,TRBV9